The T cell receptor (beta chain) described here comes from a study of blood T cell repertoires in COVID-19 (dated by TCRdb to 2018 to 2021). Looking at the study overall: Samples from collaborators originated in the United States, Italy and Spain and spanned both the acute and convalescent phases of COVID-19. The material from the prospective study consisted of cDNA or gDNA derived from T cells, B-cell-depleted T cells, or PBMCs. Deeply sampled blood TCRbeta repertoires from subjects exposed to, actively infected with, or recovered from COVID-19 were included in the dataset. The repertoires were released in a freely available public database meant as a resource for research on the immune response to SARS-CoV-2. The samples were drawn from two sources: the first 160 participants of the ongoing ImmuneRACE study, and 1,200 or so subjects contributed by 6 global collaborators. The sample metadata nearly always contained a de-identified subject ID, COVID-19 status, age in years and sex. HLA class I and class II types, where available, came from metadata supplied by the sample provider rather than from assay-based typing.

TCRbeta CDR3 regions were amplified from genomic DNA by means of the immunoSEQ Assay, a bias-controlled multiplex PCR. The original pipeline was this. Within the assay, amplification of reference gene primers was used to estimate how many nucleated cells each sample contained. To quantify the absolute abundance of each unique TCRbeta CDR3 rearrangement, sequence reads were collapsed and filtered. Productive Simpson clonality was computed per sample as the square root of Simpson's diversity index over productive rearrangements. Not all clones reach the TCRdb copy of this immuneACCESS table, which keeps in-frame sequences only. Checked studies attribute under half of the gap to unresolved V genes and leave the rest unexplained. The V and J calls and clone size are taken from that table; D and trimming were inferred from the DNA. The sample table holds 250,000 or so clones, of which around 81% were seen once. The biggest ten clones account for about 3.5% of the sample.

In regard to this clone: This receptor's antigen is unknown. No base quality values were provided; no much bigger clone lies one nucleotide off.

Enrolling through a virtual design, the prospective study's participants ranged in age from about 18 to 100 years and lived across more than 20 United States geographic areas. To assign participants to cohorts, the prospective study relied on clinical history that participants themselves reported in a screening survey and a study questionnaire. Recovered participants in ImmuneRACE Cohort 3 were defined as having two consecutive negative NP/OP PCR tests, clearance from a healthcare professional, or resolution of symptoms. Mobile phlebotomists in the prospective study collected whole blood, serum and a nasopharyngeal or oropharyngeal swab from every participant. Over an approximately 2-month period, participants in the prospective study had the option of providing additional blood draws and questionnaires. Blood samples from the prospective study were shipped frozen or at room temperature prior to DNA extraction.

Overall results and qualifications from the work: How much clinical and demographic metadata was included differed by source and by participant, and the metadata was provided uncurated.

The CDR3 spans 11 residues, from the cysteine through the phenylalanine. Only CDR3 DNA is held: 33 bases, read in frame from base 1. V is reduced by 5 bases and J by 4 bases, leaving a spacing of 5 bases between them. The chain was built from TRBV12-3 or TRBV12-4 and TRBJ1-1, with the D gene call left open. The TCR sequence derives from a man aged 45 to 65 who had recovered from COVID-19. Material: PBMCs or T cells enriched from blood (not recorded which). The nucleotide sequence reads as follows: TGTGCCAGCAGTCCCGTCACTGAAGCTTTCTTT. This yields the protein CASSPVTEAFF.